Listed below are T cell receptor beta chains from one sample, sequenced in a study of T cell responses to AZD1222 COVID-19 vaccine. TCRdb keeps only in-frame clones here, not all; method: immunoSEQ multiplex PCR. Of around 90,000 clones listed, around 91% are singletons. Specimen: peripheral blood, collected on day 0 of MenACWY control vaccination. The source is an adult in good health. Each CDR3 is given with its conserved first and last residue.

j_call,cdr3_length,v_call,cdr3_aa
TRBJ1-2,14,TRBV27,CASSPHPRGGGYTF
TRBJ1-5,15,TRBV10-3,CAISAGTGSNQPQHF
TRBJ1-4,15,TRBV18,CASSPPGQLNEKLFF
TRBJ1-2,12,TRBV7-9,CASSLNPYGYTF
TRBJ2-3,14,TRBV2,CASSDPTGTGTQYF
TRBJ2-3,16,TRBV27,CASSFFSGGPTDTQYF
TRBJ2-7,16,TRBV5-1,CASSTNRGQGGYEQYF
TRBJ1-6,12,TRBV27,CASRPSGTDLYF
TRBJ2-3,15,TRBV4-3,CASSQVGLSTDTQYF
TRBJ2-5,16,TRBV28,CASSPGLAANQETQYF
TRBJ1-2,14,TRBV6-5,CASSRDRGNYGYTF
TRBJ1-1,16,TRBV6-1,CASSASLGSANTEAFF
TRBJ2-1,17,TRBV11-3,CASSPPLTSGRANEQFF
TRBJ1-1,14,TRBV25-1,CASSFGQGANEAFF
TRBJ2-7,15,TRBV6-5,CASNLLAGGDYEQYF
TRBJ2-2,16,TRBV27,CASSLLAGDNTGELFF
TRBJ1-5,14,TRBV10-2,CASSEKGRNQPQHF
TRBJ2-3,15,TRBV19,CASSRLGGALDTQYF
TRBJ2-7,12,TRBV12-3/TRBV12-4,CASSSDWYEQYF
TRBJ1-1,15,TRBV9,CASSSLGTMNTEAFF
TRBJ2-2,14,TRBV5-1,CASSSRQGAGELFF
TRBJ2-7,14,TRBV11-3,CASSLAPSSYEQYF
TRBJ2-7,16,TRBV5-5,CASSLGGARVIYEQYF
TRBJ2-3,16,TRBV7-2,CASSPTPRGGTDTQYF
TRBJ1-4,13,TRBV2,CASKGQGAEKLFF